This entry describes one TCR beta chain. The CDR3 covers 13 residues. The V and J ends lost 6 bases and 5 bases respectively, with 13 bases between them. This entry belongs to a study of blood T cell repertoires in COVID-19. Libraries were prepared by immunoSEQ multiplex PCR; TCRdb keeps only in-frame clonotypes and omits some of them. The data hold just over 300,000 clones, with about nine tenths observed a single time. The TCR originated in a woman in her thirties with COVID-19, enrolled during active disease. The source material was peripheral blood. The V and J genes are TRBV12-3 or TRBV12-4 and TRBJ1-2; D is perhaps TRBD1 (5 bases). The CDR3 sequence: CASRTTDLYGYTF. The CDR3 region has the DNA TGTGCCAGCAGAACGACAGACCTATATGGCTACACCTTC.